This entry lists 29 T cell receptor beta chains sequenced from one sample in a study of blood T cell dynamics during melanoma immunotherapy. This sample's time point: week 3, after first cycle of checkpoint inhibitor. Clones were read by immunoSEQ multiplex PCR, and TCRdb kept only the in-frame ones, dropping some. The table records fewer than 6,000 clones, around 81% of them present only once. The sequencing here drew on blood, taken from a patient treated with checkpoint blockade. The receptor set was obtained from a human donor with melanoma.

J is TRBJ1-1 and V is TRBV15, with D uncertain. This CDR3 contains 13 residues. Per germline, CDR1 LNHNV and CDR2 YYDKDF (reference sequence). V gave up 0 bases and J gave up 7 bases, with 9 bases separating them. CDR3: CATSRDTGGEAFF. The CDR3, as DNA: TGTGCCACCAGCAGAGATACGGGAGGTGAAGCTTTCTTT. Combining the CDR3 with reference TRBV15 and TRBJ1-1 gives the whole variable domain DAMVIQNPRYQVTQFGKPVTLSCSQTLNHNVMYWYQQKSSQAPKLLFHYYDKDFNNEADTPDNFQSRRPNTSFCFLDIRSPGLGDTAMYLCATSRDTGGEAFFGQGTRLTVV.

The gene calls are TRBV9 and TRBJ2-7, with 7 bases matching TRBD1. This CDR3 comprises 14 residues. Germline CDR1 is SGDLS and CDR2 is YYNGEE. With V trimmed by 4 bases and J by 2 bases, 6 bases remained unmatched. CDR3 sequence (DNA): TGTGCCAGCAGCCCAGGGACAGAAGCCTACGAGCAGTACTTC. Translated: CASSPGTEAYEQYF.

This clone was detected once. The chain joins TRBV7-9 to TRBJ1-2, with 7 positions matching TRBD1. Germline assignment: CDR1 SEHNR and CDR2 FQNEAQ (reference sequence). The CDR3 loop spans 16 amino acids. Unmatched junction bases numbered 13, after V lost 1 base and J lost 8 bases. In nucleotides, the CDR3 is TGTGCCAGCAGCTTAGGCAGTCTGACAGGGCCTCGCGGCTACACCTTC. Translated, it gives CASSLGSLTGPRGYTF.

The V gene is TRBV10-3, the J gene TRBJ1-5; D remains ambiguous. Deletions cut 9 bases from V and 2 bases from J, with 5 bases between. The length of the CDR3 is 11 residues. The germline CDR1 and CDR2 sequences are ENHRY and SYGVKD. The CDR3 region has the DNA TGTGCCATGTCACGCAATCAGCCCCAGCATTTT. It codes for CAMSRNQPQHF.

V and J are TRBV28 and TRBJ1-2; TRBD1 agrees at 7 bases. The germline gives CDR1 MDHEN, CDR2 SYDVKM. The CDR3 has 16 residues. The V gene end was trimmed by 1 base and the J gene end by 7 bases; junction bases not matched to a gene: 12. The CDR3 nucleotides are TGTGCCAGCAGTTTATCGAGGGGGCGGGTTTACGGTGGCTACACCTTC. It is translated as CASSLSRGRVYGGYTF.

The rearrangement links TRBV30 to TRBJ2-7; possible D gene TRBD2, 5 bases. Deletions cut 5 bases from V and 0 bases from J, with 14 bases between. Germline CDR1 and CDR2: GTSNPN and SVGIG (reference sequence). The CDR3 has 14 residues. This chain's CDR3 is CAWASADSSYEQYF. The CDR3 DNA is TGTGCCTGGGCGTCCGCGGACTCCTCCTACGAGCAGTACTTC.

The chain employs TRBV28 and TRBJ1-5, with no clear D. CDR1 and CDR2 (germline): MDHEN, SYDVKM. The CDR3 totals 12 residues. The V and J ends lost 10 bases and 7 bases respectively, with 14 bases between them. DNA for the CDR3: TGTGCCACCTCTGTAGCGAGCCAGCCCCAGCATTTT. It is translated as CATSVASQPQHF.

This sequence joins TRBV7-2 and TRBJ1-5; 7 nucleotides agree with TRBD1. This CDR3 has 14 residues. J was trimmed by 3 bases and V by 5 bases; bases with no gene match: 4. Germline V gives CDR1 SGHTA, CDR2 FQGNSA. The CDR3 bases are TGTGCCAGCAGCCGGGACAGAACCAATCAGCCCCAGCATTTT. Translating it yields CASSRDRTNQPQHF.

This chain joins TRBV7-8 and TRBJ2-7, with no clear D. V was clipped by 1 base and J by 6 bases, with 10 bases between them. This CDR3 is built from 13 residues. Germline V gene data show CDR1 as SGHVS and CDR2 as FQNEAQ. The CDR3 reads CASSLGPEIEQYF. The CDR3, as DNA: TGTGCCAGCAGCTTAGGCCCTGAGATCGAGCAGTACTTC.

The chain couples TRBV19 to TRBJ1-1; D unresolved. Germline-derived CDR1 and CDR2 are LNHDA and SQIVND (reference sequence). Trimming pared 4 bases from V and 4 bases from J, leaving 16 bases between. There are 15 residues in the CDR3. CDR3 coding DNA: TGTGCCAGTAGTAGTTGGGAAGGGTTGGGCACTGAAGCTTTCTTT. Translated: CASSSWEGLGTEAFF.

The rearrangement links TRBV27 to TRBJ2-7, with no clear D. The CDR3 runs to 13 residues. The V gene lost 6 bases and the J gene lost 3 bases, with 12 bases spanning the gap. Germline lookup yields CDR1 MNHEY and CDR2 SMNVEV (reference sequence). The CDR3 here is CASRSAGYYEQYF. The CDR3, as DNA: TGTGCCAGCAGATCCGCAGGTTACTACGAGCAGTACTTC.

The chain uses TRBV20-1 and TRBJ2-7; no clear D. The CDR3 runs 11 residues. Germline V gene data show CDR1 as DFQATT and CDR2 as SNEGSKA (reference sequence). V was clipped by 3 bases and J by 7 bases, with 10 bases between them. The CDR3 nucleotides read TGCAGTGCTAGTGTTGATTTAGAGCAGTACTTC. Translation gives CSASVDLEQYF.

This chain joins TRBV10-1 and TRBJ1-3, with D perhaps matching TRBD1 (6 bases). Per germline, CDR1 WNHNN and CDR2 SYGVQD (reference sequence). This CDR3 has 14 amino acids. Trimming took off 5 bases at V and 3 bases at J, with 11 bases between the two ends. CDR3 in amino acids: CASSSTGIGNTIYF. DNA for the CDR3: TGCGCCAGCAGTTCCACAGGGATTGGAAACACCATATATTTT.

This rearrangement joins TRBV27 to TRBJ2-7; D is uncertain. Germline-derived CDR1 and CDR2 are MNHEY and SMNVEV (reference sequence). The CDR3 runs to 13 residues. V dropped 3 bases and J dropped 2 bases, with 8 bases sitting between them. CDR3 in DNA: TGTGCCAGCAGTTTCTCTACTCCCTACGAGCAGTACTTC. It translates to CASSFSTPYEQYF.

The chain uses TRBV6-6 and TRBJ2-7; 8 nucleotides line up with TRBD2. Germline CDR1 is MNHNY and CDR2 is SVGAGI (reference sequence). The junction had 6 bases not matched to a gene; V was cut back by 0 bases and J by 5 bases. CDR3 size: 15 residues. The CDR3 reads CASSYSRGTRDEQYF. The CDR3 DNA is TGTGCCAGCAGTTACTCGCGTGGGACTAGAGACGAGCAGTACTTC.

The rearrangement uses TRBV4-3 and TRBJ1-4; 7 nucleotides line up with TRBD1. Germline-derived CDR1 and CDR2 are LGHNA and YSLEER. The trim removed 1 base at V and 2 bases at J, leaving 10 bases unmatched. The CDR3 sequence is 18 residues long. The CDR3 spells CASSQGLGATGTNEKLFF. The DNA of the CDR3 is TGCGCCAGCAGCCAAGGGTTGGGTGCGACAGGGACTAATGAAAAACTGTTTTTT.

The sample holds a few counts of this clone. This sequence joins TRBV28 and TRBJ1-1; 8 bases agree with TRBD1. This CDR3 spans 15 amino acids. From germline, CDR1 is MDHEN and CDR2 SYDVKM. Germline trimming cut 5 bases from V and 6 bases from J; bases unmatched to any gene: 11. The CDR3 sequence is CASSRSDRGGSEAFF. The CDR3 DNA follows: TGTGCCAGCAGTCGAAGCGACAGGGGCGGATCTGAAGCTTTCTTT.

This clone appeared a few times. The chain is built from TRBV18 and TRBJ1-1; D remains unclear. The V gene's germline CDR1 is KGHSH and CDR2 LQKENI. The CDR3 is made up of 14 amino acids. V was trimmed by 3 bases and J by 0 bases, leaving 8 bases between them. The CDR3 coding sequence is TGTGCCAGCTCACCGCGCGGGGTGAACACTGAAGCTTTCTTT. The encoded protein is CASSPRGVNTEAFF.

The V and J genes are TRBV27 and TRBJ1-6; no clear D gene. V was pared by 7 bases and J by 0 bases, with 4 bases between. CDR1 and CDR2 from the germline V gene are MNHEY and SMNVEV (reference sequence). The CDR3 is 13 amino acids. CDR3 sequence: CASTGSYNSPLHF. CDR3 nucleotides: TGTGCCAGCACGGGCTCCTATAATTCACCCCTCCACTTT.

This clone has just a few counts. This rearrangement joins TRBV6-5 to TRBJ1-2; TRBD1 matches 10 bases. The CDR3 length is 14 residues. V was clipped by 6 bases and J by 0 bases; unmatched bases: 1. CDR1 and CDR2 from the germline V gene are MNHEY and SVGAGI. CDR3 sequence: CASRGQGTNYGYTF. DNA for the CDR3: TGTGCCAGCAGGGGACAGGGGACTAACTATGGCTACACCTTC.

The chain combines TRBV9 with TRBJ2-7; 11 nucleotides match TRBD2. Looked up from germline, CDR1 is SGDLS and CDR2 is YYNGEE. This CDR3 has 15 residues. V dropped 0 bases and J dropped 3; count of bases not matched to a gene: 2. CDR3 sequence (DNA): TGTGCCAGCAGCGTAGAGACTAGCGGGGACTACGAGCAGTACTTC. This codes for CASSVETSGDYEQYF.

CDR3 sequence: CASSRESTVLREQYF. For the CDR3, the DNA is TGTGCCAGCAGCCGTGAATCGACGGTCCTTCGCGAGCAGTACTTC. The V call is TRBV7-8, the J call TRBJ2-7; D gene uncertain. Germline-derived CDR1 and CDR2 are SGHVS and FQNEAQ. Trimming stripped 5 bases from V and 6 bases from J, with 20 bases between. The CDR3 spans 15 residues.

This clone has a handful of counts. The rearrangement links TRBV28 to TRBJ1-2; 7 positions agree with TRBD1. This CDR3 is built from 14 residues. Germline assignment: CDR1 MDHEN and CDR2 SYDVKM. J gave up 3 bases and V 6 bases, and 7 bases lay outside the gene matches. CDR3 DNA: TGTGCCAGCAGCCTCACCAGGGGGGACTATGGCTACACCTTC. As protein: CASSLTRGDYGYTF.

This clone occurred a few times. The chain joins TRBV6-1 to TRBJ1-2, with unresolved D. V shed 5 bases and J shed 0 bases, with 13 bases lying between them. The CDR3 is 15 residues long. Germline loops: CDR1 MNHNS, CDR2 SASEGT. The CDR3 coding sequence is TGTGCCAGCAGTCCCACTCATGACTCTAACTATGGCTACACCTTC. This encodes CASSPTHDSNYGYTF.

The chain carries TRBV27 and TRBJ2-7; 9 bases align to TRBD2. V shed 2 bases, J shed 6 bases, and the junction held 2 bases outside the gene matches. Germline assignment: CDR1 MNHEY and CDR2 SMNVEV (reference sequence). This CDR3 is 13 amino acids long. In nucleotides, the CDR3 is TGTGCCAGCAGTTTAGGCGGGAGGGTCGAGCAGTACTTC. Its protein product is CASSLGGRVEQYF.

The genes are TRBV23-1 and TRBJ2-7; no reliable D call. TRBV23-1 is known as an ORF, though its function is uncertain. CDR3 size: 14 residues. Trimming removed 0 bases from V and 3 bases from J, with 9 bases in between. The DNA of the CDR3 is TGCGCCAGCAGTCAATCGATCAGGCGCTACGAGCAGTACTTC. Amino acids: CASSQSIRRYEQYF.

The chain is built from TRBV7-6 and TRBJ1-1; TRBD1 matches 9 bases. The CDR3 has 14 residues. Germline lookup yields CDR1 SGHVS and CDR2 FNYEAQ. V shed 5 bases, J shed 5 bases, and the junction held 6 bases outside the gene matches. Here the CDR3 DNA reads TGTGCCAGCAGCCTCACAGGGGGCGGGACTGAAGCTTTCTTT. This sequence encodes CASSLTGGGTEAFF.

This clone was detected only a few times. The genes are TRBV10-1 and TRBJ2-1; tentative D call: TRBD2 (5 bases). CDR3 length equals 11 residues. V lost 7 bases and J 9 bases, leaving 10 bases between the germline ends. CDR1 WNHNN and CDR2 SYGVQD come from the germline V gene (reference sequence). This CDR3 is CASTRVGEQFF. CDR3 DNA: TGCGCCAGCACGCGGGTCGGTGAGCAGTTCTTC.

The chain couples TRBV11-3 to TRBJ2-7, with D perhaps matching TRBD1 (5 bases). CDR1 and CDR2 from the germline V gene are SGHNT and YENEEA. This CDR3 has 16 residues. V was clipped by 1 base and J by 1 base, with 14 bases between them. The CDR3 is CASSLGDSQGSYEQYF. The CDR3 DNA reads as TGTGCCAGCAGCTTAGGCGACAGCCAGGGATCCTACGAGCAGTACTTC.